This is a list of T cell receptor beta chains from one sample in a study of OX40 agonist ivuxolimab in advanced cancers. Measured with immunoSEQ multiplex PCR; TCRdb has only the in-frame clones, and not every one. Of 60,000 to 90,000 clones detected, about four fifths appear once; the ten largest clones hold over 0.4%. The material sequenced was CD4+ or CD8+ T cells sorted from blood, taken in a trial of the OX40 agonist ivuxolimab. The receptors were sampled from an adult with an advanced solid tumor such as melanoma, head and neck, liver or kidney cancer. The CDR3 runs from the conserved cysteine through the conserved F or W. Each record gives: J gene, V gene, CDR3 length, clone size, D gene, CDR3 DNA, CDR3 protein. The D gene is left open where the match is weak. Clone size is shown for a subset of rows, as once, few, many or a class of expanded clone.

TRBJ1-1 TRBV4-1 15 few NA TGCGCCAGCAGCCCGGGACCGTTCGTCAACACTGAAGCTTTCTTT CASSPGPFVNTEAFF
TRBJ1-2 TRBV18 13 once TRBD1 TGTGCCAGCTCGTCGGGACAGCCCTATGGCTACACCTTC CASSSGQPYGYTF
TRBJ2-1 TRBV4-1 17 NA NA TGCGCCAGCAGCCAAACCGGGTCCTGGGGTAGTGGCAATGAGCAGTTCTTC CASSQTGSWGSGNEQFF
TRBJ1-1 TRBV19 14 NA TRBD1 TGTGCCAGTACCTCGGACAGGTTGAACACTGAAGCTTTCTTT CASTSDRLNTEAFF
TRBJ1-2 TRBV27 15 NA NA TGTGCCAGCAGTTTGCGGGGGGCGGATCTCCATGGCTACACCTTC CASSLRGADLHGYTF
TRBJ1-2 TRBV19 13 NA NA TGTGCCAGTAGTATTCTGGGCCCGTATGGCTACACCTTC CASSILGPYGYTF
TRBJ1-2 TRBV19 12 few NA TGTGCCAGTAGTATCGCGGCTTATGGCTACACCTTC CASSIAAYGYTF
TRBJ2-1 TRBV10-1 15 NA NA TGCGCCAGCAGTAGTAGGGCAGGGTCCTACAATGAGCAGTTCTTC CASSSRAGSYNEQFF
TRBJ2-5 TRBV5-1 14 NA TRBD1 TGCGCCAGCAGCTCCATACTAGGGGGCGAGACCCAGTACTTC CASSSILGGETQYF
TRBJ2-5 TRBV18 12 NA NA TGTGCCAGCTCACCACGTTTAGAGACCCAGTACTTC CASSPRLETQYF
TRBJ1-3 TRBV5-4 13 NA TRBD1 TGTGCCAGCAGCCTGACAGGGTCGGACACCATATATTTT CASSLTGSDTIYF
TRBJ1-2 TRBV28 17 NA NA TGTGCCAGCAGCCCAAACTCTAACCCCAGGGGTTACTATGGCTACACCTTC CASSPNSNPRGYYGYTF
TRBJ2-6 TRBV19 16 NA NA TGTGCCAGTAGTATGTACAGCTTCTCTGGGGCCAACGTCCTGACTTTC CASSMYSFSGANVLTF
TRBJ2-1 TRBV28 11 once NA TGTGCCAGCAGTCCCTTGGGTGAGCAGTTCTTC CASSPLGEQFF
TRBJ1-3 TRBV28 14 once NA TGTGCCAGCAGTGGGGGGGTCCTCTGGGACACCATATATTTT CASSGGVLWDTIYF
TRBJ2-1 TRBV6-6 12 NA NA TGTGCCAGCAGGGACAGAGACAATGAGCAGTTCTTC CASRDRDNEQFF
TRBJ1-1 TRBV6-6 16 once TRBD1 TGTGCCAGCAGTTACTCGTTGCAGGGGGTAAAGACTGAAGCTTTCTTT CASSYSLQGVKTEAFF
TRBJ2-3 TRBV5-1 14 once NA TGCGCCAGCAGCTTGGATCTCAGCACAGATACGCAGTATTTT CASSLDLSTDTQYF
TRBJ1-5 TRBV27 13 NA NA TGTGCCAGCAGTTTGGGGGGTGGTCAGCCCCAGCATTTT CASSLGGGQPQHF
TRBJ2-1 TRBV7-9 13 NA NA TGTGCCAGCAGCCCGAACCTCTGGGATGAGCAGTTCTTC CASSPNLWDEQFF
TRBJ1-4 TRBV2 14 NA NA TGTGCCAGCAGCTTGACAGGCCTTAATGAAAAACTGTTTTTT CASSLTGLNEKLFF
TRBJ2-1 TRBV5-1 15 NA NA TGCGCCAGCAGCTTGAAACTTAGCTCCTACAATGAGCAGTTCTTC CASSLKLSSYNEQFF
TRBJ1-2 TRBV27 14 NA NA TGTGCCAGCAGTCCTCTGACAGGACATTATGGCTACACCTTC CASSPLTGHYGYTF
TRBJ1-1 TRBV6-4 13 few NA TGTGCCAGCAGTCACCCTCCTGACACTGAAGCTTTCTTT CASSHPPDTEAFF
TRBJ1-5 TRBV28 15 NA NA TGTGCCAGCAGATCCGTCGGCAGCCTCAATCAGCCCCAGCATTTT CASRSVGSLNQPQHF
TRBJ1-1 TRBV15 18 NA TRBD1 TGTGCCACCAGCAGAGGGATTAGCTCAGGGGGCGAAGGCACTGAAGCTTTCTTT CATSRGISSGGEGTEAFF
TRBJ1-1 TRBV7-2 14 few NA TGTGCCAGCAGCGACCGACGCGGGAACACTGAAGCTTTCTTT CASSDRRGNTEAFF
TRBJ1-3 TRBV5-5 14 once NA TGTGCCAGCAGCTCGTACAGCTCTGGAAACACCATATATTTT CASSSYSSGNTIYF
TRBJ1-2 TRBV7-2 14 NA NA TGTGCCAGCAGCCCCGGGGCCGAGCGCTATGGCTACACCTTC CASSPGAERYGYTF
TRBJ1-1 TRBV30 17 NA TRBD1 TGTGCCTGGAGTGTCCCCGGGACAGGGGGCCCTCGCACTGAAGCTTTCTTT CAWSVPGTGGPRTEAFF
TRBJ1-2 TRBV2 12 NA NA TGTGCCAGCAGTGGACGGCTCTATGGCTACACCTTC CASSGRLYGYTF
TRBJ1-2 TRBV5-1 13 NA NA TGCGCCAGCAGCTTGGAGGTGGACTATGGCTACACCTTC CASSLEVDYGYTF
TRBJ1-1 TRBV28 13 NA NA TGTGCCAGCAGTGAAAAGGTGAACACTGAAGCTTTCTTT CASSEKVNTEAFF
TRBJ2-3 TRBV28 18 NA TRBD1 TGTGCCAGCAGTGGACTTATCAAACCGGGACAGGGTGCAGATACGCAGTATTTT CASSGLIKPGQGADTQYF
TRBJ2-7 TRBV5-4 14 NA NA TGTGCCAGCAGCGTAGGGCCGGGCCCTGGCGAGCAGTACTTC CASSVGPGPGEQYF
TRBJ1-6 TRBV11-1 15 NA NA TGTGCCAGCAGCCCCACCGCTGGGGGGAATTCACCCCTCCACTTT CASSPTAGGNSPLHF
TRBJ2-3 TRBV19 15 few TRBD1 TGTGCCAGTAGGAGAACAGGGGCCTACACAGATACGCAGTATTTT CASRRTGAYTDTQYF
TRBJ2-7 TRBV13 15 NA NA TGTGCCAGCAGCTTAGGCCGGGGGAGGGGGTACGAGCAGTACTTC CASSLGRGRGYEQYF
TRBJ2-5 TRBV2 12 NA NA TGTGCCAGCAGACAGGGTGGAGAGACCCAGTACTTC CASRQGGETQYF
TRBJ2-5 TRBV10-1 13 NA NA TGCGCCAGCAGTGAGTCAGTTAAAGAGACCCAGTACTTC CASSESVKETQYF
TRBJ1-2 TRBV20-1 11 NA NA TGCAGTGCGAGCGACATCTATGGCTACACCTTC CSASDIYGYTF
TRBJ1-4 TRBV5-1 14 once NA TGCGCCAGCAGCTTGGGACAGCAAGCTGAAAAACTGTTTTTT CASSLGQQAEKLFF
TRBJ1-4 TRBV28 15 once NA TGTGCCAGCAGTTCACAAGGCTCAACTAATGAAAAACTGTTTTTT CASSSQGSTNEKLFF
TRBJ2-6 TRBV10-3 17 NA TRBD2 TGTGCCATCAGCCGGACGTCGGGGGGCTCTGGGGCCAACGTCCTGACTTTC CAISRTSGGSGANVLTF
TRBJ2-2 TRBV19 14 NA NA TGTGCCGTATCGTGGAGGCCCTCCACCGGGGAGCTGTTTTTT CAVSWRPSTGELFF
TRBJ1-2 TRBV6-6 14 NA NA TGTGCCAGCAGTTACGAGGCTAACGGGCTTGGCTACACCTTC CASSYEANGLGYTF
TRBJ1-2 TRBV2 13 NA NA TGTGCCAGCAAGAAGGGGGAACTCTATGGCTACACCTTC CASKKGELYGYTF
TRBJ2-5 TRBV5-4 13 once NA TGTGCCAGCAGCCCCGGGGGCCGGGAGACCCAGTACTTC CASSPGGRETQYF
TRBJ1-1 TRBV29-1 13 few NA TGCAGCGTCCTTACCGGGTATCTCACTGAAGCTTTCTTT CSVLTGYLTEAFF
TRBJ1-1 TRBV19 14 NA TRBD1 TGTGCCAGTAGTATCGGGACAGGTACCACTGAAGCTTTCTTT CASSIGTGTTEAFF
TRBJ1-1 TRBV10-3 17 NA NA TGTGCCATCAGCGACCAAGGGGGGCGCCGAGTGGCGACTGAAGCTTTCTTT CAISDQGGRRVATEAFF